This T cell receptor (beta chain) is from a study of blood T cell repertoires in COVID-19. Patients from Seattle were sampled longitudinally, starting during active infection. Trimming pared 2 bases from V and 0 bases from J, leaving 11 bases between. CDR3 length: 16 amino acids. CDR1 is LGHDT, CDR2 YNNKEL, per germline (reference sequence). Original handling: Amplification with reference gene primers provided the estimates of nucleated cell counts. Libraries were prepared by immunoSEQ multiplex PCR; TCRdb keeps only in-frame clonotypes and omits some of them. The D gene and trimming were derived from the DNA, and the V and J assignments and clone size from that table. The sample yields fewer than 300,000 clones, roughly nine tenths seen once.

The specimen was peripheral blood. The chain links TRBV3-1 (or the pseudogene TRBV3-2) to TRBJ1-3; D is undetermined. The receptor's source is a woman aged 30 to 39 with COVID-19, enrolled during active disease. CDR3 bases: TGTGCCAGCAGCCAATACTCAGAGGGCTCTGGAAACACCATATATTTT. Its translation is CASSQYSEGSGNTIYF.